This TCR beta chain was sequenced for a study of blood T cell repertoires in COVID-19. Study information: Italy, Spain and the United States were the sources of the convalescent and acute COVID-19 samples. Sample material is recorded as cDNA or gDNA derived from T cells, B-cell-depleted T cells, or PBMCs.

Authors' methods: From reference gene primer amplification, estimates of nucleated cell counts were derived. Assay: immunoSEQ multiplex PCR; the TCRdb copy retains only in-frame clones and omits some. V and J calls and clone size are copied from that table; D and trimming were computed from the DNA. The table shows 120,000 to 150,000 clones, with around 90% occurring only once. A Seattle source enrolled patients during active infection and followed them longitudinally. The germline gives CDR1 MDHEN, CDR2 SYDVKM. This CDR3 has 14 amino acids. V lost 3 bases and J lost 5; bases outside the gene matches: 5.

The chain carries TRBV28 and TRBJ1-2; 8 nucleotides match TRBD1. This TCR was sampled from a human donor with COVID-19, enrolled during active disease. The donor label of this sample is uncertain. Sequenced material: peripheral blood. The CDR3 loop is CASSFEDRVYGYTF. In DNA form, the CDR3 reads TGTGCCAGCAGTTTCGAGGACAGGGTATATGGCTACACCTTC.